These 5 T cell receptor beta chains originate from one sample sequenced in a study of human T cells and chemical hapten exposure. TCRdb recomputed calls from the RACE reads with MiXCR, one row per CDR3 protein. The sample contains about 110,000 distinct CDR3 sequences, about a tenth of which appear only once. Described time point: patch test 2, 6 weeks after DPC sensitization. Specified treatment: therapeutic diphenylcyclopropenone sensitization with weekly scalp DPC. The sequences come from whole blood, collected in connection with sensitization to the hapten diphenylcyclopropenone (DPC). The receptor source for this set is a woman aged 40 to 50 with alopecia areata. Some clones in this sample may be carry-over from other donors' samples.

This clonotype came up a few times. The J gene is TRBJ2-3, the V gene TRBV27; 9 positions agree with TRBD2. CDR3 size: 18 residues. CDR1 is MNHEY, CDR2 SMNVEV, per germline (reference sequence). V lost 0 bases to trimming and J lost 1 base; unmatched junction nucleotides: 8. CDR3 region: CASSLSASLAGGTDTQYF. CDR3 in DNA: TGTGCCAGCAGTTTATCGGCCTCTTTAGCGGGAGGCACAGATACGCAGTATTTT.

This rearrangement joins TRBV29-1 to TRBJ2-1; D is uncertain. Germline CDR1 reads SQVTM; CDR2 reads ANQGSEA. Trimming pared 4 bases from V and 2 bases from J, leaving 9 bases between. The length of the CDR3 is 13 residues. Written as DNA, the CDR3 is TGCAGCGTTGCGCAGGTTACCTACAATGAGCAGTTCTTC. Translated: CSVAQVTYNEQFF.

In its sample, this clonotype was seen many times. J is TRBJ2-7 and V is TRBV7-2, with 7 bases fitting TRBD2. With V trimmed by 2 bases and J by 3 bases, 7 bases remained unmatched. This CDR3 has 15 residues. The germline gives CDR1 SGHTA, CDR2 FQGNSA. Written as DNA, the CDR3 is TGTGCCAGCAGCTTAAGGTCGGGGGAGGGCTACGAGCAGTACTTC. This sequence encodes CASSLRSGEGYEQYF.

DNA of the CDR3: TGTGCCAGCAGCCAAGGAGTGTTGGGGGTCGGCAATCAGCCCCAGCATTTT. Amino acid sequence: CASSQGVLGVGNQPQHF. The rearrangement uses TRBV3-1 and TRBJ1-5; D may be TRBD1 (5 bases). The CDR3 has 17 amino acids. V lost 1 base, J lost 2 bases, and 15 bases lay in between. Germline CDR1 and CDR2: LGHDT and YNNKEL (reference sequence).

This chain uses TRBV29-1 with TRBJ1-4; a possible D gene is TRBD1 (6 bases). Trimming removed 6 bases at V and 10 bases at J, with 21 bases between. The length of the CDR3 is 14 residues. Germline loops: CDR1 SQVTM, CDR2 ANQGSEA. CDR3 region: CSVILVGGGGKLFF. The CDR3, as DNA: TGCAGCGTCATCCTTGTCGGGGGAGGGGGAAAACTGTTTTTT.